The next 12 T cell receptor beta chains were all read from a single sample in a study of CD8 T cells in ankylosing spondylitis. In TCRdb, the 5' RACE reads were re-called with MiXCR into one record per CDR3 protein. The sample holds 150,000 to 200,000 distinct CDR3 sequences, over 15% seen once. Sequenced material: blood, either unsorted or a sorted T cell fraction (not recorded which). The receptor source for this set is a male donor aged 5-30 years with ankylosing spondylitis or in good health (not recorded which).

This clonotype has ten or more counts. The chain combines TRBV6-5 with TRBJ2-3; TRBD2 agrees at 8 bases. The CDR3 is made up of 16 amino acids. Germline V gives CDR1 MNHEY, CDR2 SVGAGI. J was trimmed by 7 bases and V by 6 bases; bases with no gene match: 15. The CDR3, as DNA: TGTGCCAGCAGCCCGATACGAGCGGGAGTGGATCATACGCAGTATTTT. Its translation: CASSPIRAGVDHTQYF.

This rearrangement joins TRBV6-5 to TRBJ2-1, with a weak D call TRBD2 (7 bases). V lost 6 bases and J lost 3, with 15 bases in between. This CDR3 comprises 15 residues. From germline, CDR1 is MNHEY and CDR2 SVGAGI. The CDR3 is CASSSTGRVYNEQFF. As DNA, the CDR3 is TGTGCCAGCAGCTCAACAGGGAGGGTCTACAATGAGCAGTTCTTC.

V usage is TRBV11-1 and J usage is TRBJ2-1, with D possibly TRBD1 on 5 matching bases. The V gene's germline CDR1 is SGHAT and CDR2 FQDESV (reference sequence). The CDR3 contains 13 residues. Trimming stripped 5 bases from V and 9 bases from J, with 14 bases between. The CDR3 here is CASSEDTLAEQFF. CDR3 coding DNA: TGTGCCAGCAGCGAGGACACCCTTGCTGAGCAGTTCTTC.

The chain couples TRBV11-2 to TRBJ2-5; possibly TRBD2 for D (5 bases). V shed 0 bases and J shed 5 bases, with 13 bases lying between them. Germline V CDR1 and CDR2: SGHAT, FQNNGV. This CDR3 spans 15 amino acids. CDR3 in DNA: TGTGCCAGCAGCTTAGAAATCGGGGTAGGGGAGACCCAGTACTTC. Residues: CASSLEIGVGETQYF.

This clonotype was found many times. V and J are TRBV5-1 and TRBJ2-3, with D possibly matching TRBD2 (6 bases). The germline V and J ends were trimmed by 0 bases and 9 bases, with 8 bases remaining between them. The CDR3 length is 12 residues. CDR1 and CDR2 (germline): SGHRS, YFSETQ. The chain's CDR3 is CASSLEGRTQYF. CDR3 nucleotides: TGCGCCAGCAGCTTGGAAGGGAGGACGCAGTATTTT. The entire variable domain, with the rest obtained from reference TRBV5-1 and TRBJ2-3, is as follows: KAGVTQTPRYLIKTRGQQVTLSCSPISGHRSVSWYQQTPGQGLQFLFEYFSETQRNKGNFPGRFSGRQFSNSRSEMNVSTLELGDSALYLCASSLEGRTQYFGPGTRLTVL.

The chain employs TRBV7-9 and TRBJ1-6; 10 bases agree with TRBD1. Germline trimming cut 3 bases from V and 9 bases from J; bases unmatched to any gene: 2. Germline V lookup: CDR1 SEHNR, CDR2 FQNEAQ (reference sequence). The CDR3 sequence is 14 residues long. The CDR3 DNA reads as TGTGCCAGCAGCTTGGGACAGGGGAGTTCACCCCTCCACTTT. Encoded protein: CASSLGQGSSPLHF.

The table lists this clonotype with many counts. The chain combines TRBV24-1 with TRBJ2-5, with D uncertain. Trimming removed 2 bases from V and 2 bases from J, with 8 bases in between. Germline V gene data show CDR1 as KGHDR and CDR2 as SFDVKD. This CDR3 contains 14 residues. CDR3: CATSDWQVQETQYF. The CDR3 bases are TGTGCCACCAGTGATTGGCAGGTTCAAGAGACCCAGTACTTC.

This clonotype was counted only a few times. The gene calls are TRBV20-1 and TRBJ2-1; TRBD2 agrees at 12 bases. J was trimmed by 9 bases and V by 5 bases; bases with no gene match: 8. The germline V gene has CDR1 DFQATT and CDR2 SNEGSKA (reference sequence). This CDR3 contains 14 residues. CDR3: CSAGTTSGSREQFF. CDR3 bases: TGCAGTGCTGGAACGACTAGCGGGAGCCGTGAGCAGTTCTTC.

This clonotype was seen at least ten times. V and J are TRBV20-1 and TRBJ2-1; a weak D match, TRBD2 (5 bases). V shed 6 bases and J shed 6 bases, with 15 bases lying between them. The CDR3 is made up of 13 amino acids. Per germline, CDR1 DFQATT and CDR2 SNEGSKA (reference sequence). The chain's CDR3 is CSALPQGSNEQFF. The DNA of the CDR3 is TGCAGTGCCCTGCCGCAAGGGAGCAATGAGCAGTTCTTC.

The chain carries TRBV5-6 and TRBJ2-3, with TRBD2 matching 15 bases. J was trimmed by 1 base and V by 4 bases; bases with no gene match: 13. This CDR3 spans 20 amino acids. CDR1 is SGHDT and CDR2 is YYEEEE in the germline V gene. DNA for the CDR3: TGTGCCAGCAGCCTCGGACTAGCGGGAGGGCTAGTTTCTGGCACAGATACGCAGTATTTT. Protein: CASSLGLAGGLVSGTDTQYF.

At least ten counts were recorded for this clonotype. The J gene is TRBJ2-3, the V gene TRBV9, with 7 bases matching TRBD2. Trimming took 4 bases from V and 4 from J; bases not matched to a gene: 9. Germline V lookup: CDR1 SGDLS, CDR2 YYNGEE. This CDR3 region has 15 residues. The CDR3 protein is CASSSPREPADTQYF. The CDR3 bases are TGTGCCAGCAGCTCCCCGCGGGAGCCCGCAGATACGCAGTATTTT.

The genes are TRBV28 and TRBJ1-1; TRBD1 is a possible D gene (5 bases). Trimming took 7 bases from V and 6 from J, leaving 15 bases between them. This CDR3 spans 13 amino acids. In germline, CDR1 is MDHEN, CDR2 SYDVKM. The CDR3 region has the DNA TGTGCCAGCAACCTCCTAGACAGTGCTGAAGCTTTCTTT. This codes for CASNLLDSAEAFF.